The 27 T cell receptor beta chains below all came from one sample that was sequenced in a study of T cell repertoires in cytomegalovirus infection. TCRdb recomputed calls from the reads with MiXCR, one row per CDR3 protein. The repertoire holds around 130,000 distinct CDR3 sequences, with 8% to 9% as singletons. Input material: PBMCs. The source of these receptors is a human donor in good health (CMV status not recorded). Some clones in this sample may be carry-over from other donors' samples.

J is TRBJ1-1 and V is TRBV12-3 or TRBV12-4, with 8 positions matching TRBD1. V lost 5 bases and J lost 0; bases outside the gene matches: 2. The CDR3 contains 14 residues. DNA for the CDR3: TGTGCCAGCAGTGTGGGACAGGTGAACACTGAAGCTTTCTTT. This gives the protein CASSVGQVNTEAFF.

In this sample, this clonotype turned up many times. CDR3 in amino acids: CASSLDGDRAEQYF. For the CDR3, the DNA is TGCGCCAGCAGCTTGGATGGGGACAGAGCCGAGCAGTACTTC. V and J are TRBV5-1 and TRBJ2-7; 7 positions match TRBD1. Germline V CDR1 and CDR2: SGHRS, YFSETQ. The CDR3 sequence is 14 residues long. The V gene end was trimmed by 0 bases and the J gene end by 6 bases; junction bases not matched to a gene: 6. The entire variable domain, with the rest obtained from reference TRBV5-1 and TRBJ2-7, is as follows: KAGVTQTPRYLIKTRGQQVTLSCSPISGHRSVSWYQQTPGQGLQFLFEYFSETQRNKGNFPGRFSGRQFSNSRSEMNVSTLELGDSALYLCASSLDGDRAEQYFGPGTRLTVT.

This clonotype was detected many times. The genes are TRBV28 and TRBJ2-1, with 10 positions matching TRBD2. The V segment lost 6 bases and the J segment 8 bases; nucleotides outside the gene matches: 13. CDR3 length equals 16 residues. The V gene's germline CDR1 is MDHEN and CDR2 SYDVKM. The CDR3 DNA follows: TGTGCCAGCAGCTCCCCGCTAGCGGGGGCGTGGGATGAGCAGTTCTTC. Protein: CASSSPLAGAWDEQFF.

This clonotype was counted ten times or more. The chain carries TRBV2 and TRBJ1-1; D gene uncertain. The germline V and J ends were trimmed by 4 bases and 1 base, with 10 bases remaining between them. The CDR3 extends over 14 amino acids. Germline CDR1 is SNHLY and CDR2 is FYNNEI. CDR3 sequence reads: CASSVLEQNTEAFF. Written as DNA, the CDR3 is TGTGCCAGCAGTGTATTAGAACAGAACACTGAAGCTTTCTTT. Together with reference TRBV2 and TRBJ1-1, the CDR3 gives the full variable domain: EPEVTQTPSHQVTQMGQEVILRCVPISNHLYFYWYRQILGQKVEFLVSFYNNEISEKSEIFDDQFSVERPDGSNFTLKIRSTKLEDSAMYFCASSVLEQNTEAFFGQGTRLTVV.

This clonotype was detected ten times or more. The J gene is TRBJ1-1, the V gene TRBV5-6; D possibly corresponds to TRBD1 (5 bases). CDR1 SGHDT and CDR2 YYEEEE come from the germline V gene. V lost 0 bases and J lost 0, with 12 bases in between. The CDR3 extends over 16 amino acids. CDR3 residues: CASSLGTRGMNTEAFF. CDR3 in DNA: TGTGCCAGCAGCTTGGGGACCCGGGGGATGAACACTGAAGCTTTCTTT.

The chain joins TRBV14 to TRBJ1-1; tentative D call: TRBD1 (5 bases). The germline CDR1 and CDR2 sequences are SGHDN and FVKESK. The length of the CDR3 is 15 residues. V was shortened by 1 base and J by 6 bases, with 15 bases between the two germline ends. CDR3 nucleotide sequence: TGTGCCAGCAGCCAAGCGAGAAAACAGGTCGCTGAAGCTTTCTTT. It translates to CASSQARKQVAEAFF. Supplemented by reference TRBV14 and TRBJ1-1, the full variable domain reads EAGVTQFPSHSVIEKGQTVTLRCDPISGHDNLYWYRRVMGKEIKFLLHFVKESKQDESGMPNNRFLAERTGGTYSTLKVQPAELEDSGVYFCASSQARKQVAEAFFGQGTRLTVV.

At least ten counts were recorded for this clonotype. CDR3 sequence reads: CASTQGTAGGYGYTF. DNA for the CDR3: TGTGCCAGCACCCAAGGGACAGCAGGAGGCTATGGCTACACCTTC. The chain joins TRBV28 to TRBJ1-2, with TRBD1 matching over 7 bases. V lost 7 bases and J lost 4; bases outside the gene matches: 12. Germline values: CDR1 MDHEN, CDR2 SYDVKM. The CDR3 sequence is 15 residues long.

This clonotype was detected many times. The chain couples TRBV28 to TRBJ2-5, with 9 nucleotides matching TRBD1. Germline-derived CDR1 and CDR2 are MDHEN and SYDVKM. This CDR3 contains 13 residues. J gave up 4 bases and V 8 bases, and 5 bases lay outside the gene matches. The CDR3 loop reads CASLGTGRETQYF. CDR3 nucleotide sequence: TGTGCCAGCCTTGGGACAGGGAGAGAGACCCAGTACTTC.

This clonotype was observed many times. The chain carries TRBV7-2 and TRBJ1-5, with D possibly being TRBD1 (5 bases). This CDR3 comprises 14 residues. The germline V gene encodes CDR1 SGHTA and CDR2 FQGNSA. V lost 5 bases and J 2 bases, leaving 10 bases between the germline ends. The CDR3 loop reads CASSRGGGNQPQHF. The CDR3 nucleotides read TGTGCCAGCAGCCGGGGGGGAGGCAATCAGCCCCAGCATTTT.

There are many counts of this clonotype. The rearrangement links TRBV7-2 to TRBJ2-7; TRBD2 matches at 14 bases. V was pared by 7 bases and J by 1 base, with 9 bases of the junction left unmatched. CDR1 and CDR2 from the germline V gene are SGHTA and FQGNSA. The CDR3 sequence is 17 residues long. CDR3 DNA: TGTGCCAGCACCCTAGGGACTAGCGGGGGTGTTTCCTACGAGCAGTACTTC. It encodes CASTLGTSGGVSYEQYF.

With regard to this clonotype: A much bigger clone sits one base away, suggesting this may be a read error. The rearrangement links TRBV12-3 or TRBV12-4 to TRBJ1-3; D remains ambiguous. This CDR3 spans 17 amino acids. In nucleotides, the CDR3 is TGTGCCAGCAGCTACCTTGGGCAGCCTGGCTCTGGAAACAACATATATTTT. Its translation is CASSYLGQPGSGNNIYF.

Comments on this clonotype: This may be a read error: a much more frequent sequence differs by one nucleotide. The chain is built from TRBV5-1 and TRBJ2-7; D tentatively reads TRBD1 or TRBD2 (5 bases each). The V gene's germline CDR1 is SGHRS and CDR2 YFSETQ. The CDR3 runs to 14 residues. The CDR3 here is CASSFRVRESELYF. The CDR3 DNA follows: TGCGCCAGCAGCTTTAGAGTCAGGGAGTCCGAGCTGTACTTC.

This clonotype is medium-sized by share. The chain uses TRBV7-2 and TRBJ2-5; D is possibly TRBD1 (6 bases). The CDR3 length is 17 residues. Germline-derived CDR1 and CDR2 are SGHTA and FQGNSA. Trimming left V 1 base short and J 3 bases short, with 18 bases between. The chain's CDR3 is CASSLGTQGSPKETQYF. The CDR3 nucleotides read TGTGCCAGCAGCTTAGGCACACAGGGAAGTCCTAAAGAGACCCAGTACTTC.

This clonotype occurred many times. The chain joins TRBV6-6 to TRBJ2-7; D is possibly TRBD1 (6 bases). V dropped 0 bases and J dropped 5 bases, with 11 bases sitting between them. Per the germline V gene, CDR1 is MNHNY and CDR2 is SVGAGI (reference sequence). CDR3 length: 14 residues. CDR3 in amino acids: CASSYSAGADEQYF. DNA of the CDR3: TGTGCCAGCAGTTACTCGGCAGGGGCCGACGAGCAGTACTTC.

The chain carries TRBV29-1 and TRBJ2-4; tentatively, D is TRBD1 (6 bases). This CDR3 spans 17 amino acids. Germline V gene sequence: CDR1 SQVTM, CDR2 ANQGSEA. V dropped 4 bases and J dropped 0 bases, with 19 bases sitting between them. CDR3 coding DNA: TGCAGCGTTGGGCCCGCTCGACAGGTGATAGCCAAAAACATTCAGTACTTC. Its protein product is CSVGPARQVIAKNIQYF.

This clonotype has ten or more counts. The chain links TRBV6-5 to TRBJ2-5; D is ambiguous. The CDR3 totals 12 residues. Trimming shortened V by 0 bases and J by 5 bases, and 4 bases separated the two germline ends. The germline V gene encodes CDR1 MNHEY and CDR2 SVGAGI. The CDR3 spells CASSYSRETQYF. Written as DNA, the CDR3 is TGTGCCAGCAGTTACTCTAGGGAGACCCAGTACTTC.

This clonotype was seen more than once but under ten times. The chain carries TRBV20-1 and TRBJ2-7; D gene ambiguous. The CDR3 covers 15 residues. Trimming took 5 bases from V and 0 from J, leaving 17 bases between them. Germline-derived CDR1 and CDR2 are DFQATT and SNEGSKA (reference sequence). As DNA, the CDR3 is TGCAGTGCTGAAATCCCCCGGGCTGGCTCCTACGAGCAGTACTTC. Residues: CSAEIPRAGSYEQYF.

This chain uses TRBV14 with TRBJ1-1, with TRBD1 matching over 9 bases. Germline V gene data show CDR1 as SGHDN and CDR2 as FVKESK. The CDR3 is made up of 15 amino acids. The V gene end was trimmed by 4 bases and the J gene end by 3 bases; junction bases not matched to a gene: 6. The CDR3 protein is CASSRKTGGDTEAFF. CDR3 sequence (DNA): TGTGCCAGCAGCCGAAAGACAGGGGGGGACACTGAAGCTTTCTTT.

The CDR3 region has the DNA TGTGCCAGCAGCCAAAGGGGTCGGGAGACCCAGTACTTC. It is translated as CASSQRGRETQYF. This chain connects TRBV14 to TRBJ2-5; D possibly corresponds to TRBD1 (5 bases). The CDR3 consists of 13 residues. The germline V gene has CDR1 SGHDN and CDR2 FVKESK. Trimming pared 2 bases from V and 5 bases from J, leaving 9 bases between.

V usage is TRBV27 and J usage is TRBJ2-2; no reliable D call. With 1 base removed from V and 3 bases from J, the gap between germline ends came to 12 bases. Germline V gives CDR1 MNHEY, CDR2 SMNVEV (reference sequence). This CDR3 contains 16 residues. CDR3 nucleotide sequence: TGTGCCAGCAGTTTATACGCAGGCCGCGACACCGGGGAGCTGTTTTTT. The encoded protein is CASSLYAGRDTGELFF.

This clonotype was seen a handful of times. V usage is TRBV2 and J usage is TRBJ1-1; D remains ambiguous. Deletions cut 5 bases from V and 3 bases from J, with 13 bases between. Germline assignment: CDR1 SNHLY and CDR2 FYNNEI. The CDR3 covers 14 residues. CDR3 loop: CASSFKGYDTEAFF. The CDR3 DNA follows: TGTGCCAGCAGTTTCAAAGGGTATGACACTGAAGCTTTCTTT.

In the case of this clonotype: Compared with germline, one end of the junction differs, possibly owing to a read error. V usage is TRBV29-1 and J usage is TRBJ2-1; D may be TRBD1 (5 bases). Germline assignment: CDR1 SQVTM and CDR2 ANQGSEA. The CDR3 extends over 13 amino acids. This chain's CDR3 is CSVEGREYSEQFF. The DNA for the CDR3 is TGCAGCGTTGAAGGCAGGGAATACAGTGAGCAGTTCTTC.

In its sample, this clonotype was seen many times. The chain is built from TRBV4-2 and TRBJ2-2; D is perhaps TRBD1 (6 bases). Germline values: CDR1 LGHNA, CDR2 YNFKEQ. Trimming removed 4 bases from V and 5 bases from J, with 11 bases in between. This CDR3 spans 14 amino acids. The CDR3 region has the DNA TGTGCCAGCAGCCCATACCAGGGGACCGGGGAGCTGTTTTTT. This sequence encodes CASSPYQGTGELFF.

V is TRBV5-1 and J is TRBJ2-1; 9 bases line up with TRBD2. Germline CDR1 reads SGHRS; CDR2 reads YFSETQ. The V gene end was trimmed by 0 bases and the J gene end by 8 bases; junction bases not matched to a gene: 6. The CDR3 length is 15 residues. CDR3: CASSLAIAGEHEQFF. DNA of the CDR3: TGCGCCAGCAGCTTGGCCATAGCGGGGGAACATGAGCAGTTCTTC.

The chain uses TRBV11-2 and TRBJ2-5; tentative D call: TRBD1 (6 bases). V was trimmed by 5 bases and J by 5 bases, leaving 27 bases between them. The CDR3 loop spans 18 amino acids. Germline V CDR1 and CDR2: SGHAT, FQNNGV. CDR3 protein: CASSLTGSPTRGGETQYF. The CDR3 bases are TGTGCCAGCAGCCTAACTGGGTCCCCGACCAGGGGTGGCGAGACCCAGTACTTC.

The V call is TRBV29-1, the J call TRBJ2-7; D is ambiguous. The CDR3 length is 13 residues. The ends were cut back, 7 bases at V and 2 bases at J, with 15 bases in the middle. In germline, CDR1 is SQVTM, CDR2 ANQGSEA. The CDR3 DNA reads TGCAGCGGGCAAGATGGGCCTACCTACGAGCAGTACTTC. Residues: CSGQDGPTYEQYF.

This clonotype was detected many times. In nucleotides, the CDR3 is TGTGCCAGCAGTCCCTCCGGGAGGCTCCAAGAGACCCAGTACTTC. This gives the protein CASSPSGRLQETQYF. J is TRBJ2-5 and V is TRBV12-3 or TRBV12-4, with TRBD2 matching over 7 bases. Unmatched junction bases numbered 7, after V lost 5 bases and J lost 1 base. This CDR3 comprises 15 residues.